These 14 T cell receptor beta chains were all obtained from the same sample, sequenced in a study of identical twins. From the 5' RACE reads, TCRdb called clonotypes with MiXCR, one entry per CDR3 protein. The sample contains around 1.7 million distinct CDR3 sequences, about 32% of which appear only once. Sequencing was carried out using cord blood. The receptors originated from a newborn girl in good health.

This clonotype appeared a few times. As DNA, the CDR3 is TGCGCCAGCCTCAAAACTACCGACAGGAATGAAAAACTGTTTTTT. Translated, it gives CASLKTTDRNEKLFF. This chain connects TRBV5-1 to TRBJ1-4, with D tentatively TRBD1 (6 bases). Trimming shortened V by 7 bases and J by 5 bases, and 18 bases separated the two germline ends. The CDR3 consists of 15 residues. Germline CDR1 reads SGHRS; CDR2 reads YFSETQ.

This clonotype showed up many times. V is TRBV3-1 and J is TRBJ2-1; 9 bases agree with TRBD2. This CDR3 is 15 amino acids long. The ends lost 1 base at V and 2 bases at J; junction bases unmatched: 0. The germline CDR1 and CDR2 sequences are LGHDT and YNNKEL (reference sequence). For the CDR3, the DNA is TGTGCCAGCAGCCAAGGCGGGGGGGCCTACAATGAGCAGTTCTTC. This translates into CASSQGGGAYNEQFF.

The chain links TRBV7-8 to TRBJ2-7; 11 bases agree with TRBD2. This CDR3 is 15 amino acids long. After removal of 5 bases from V and 2 bases from J, the junction contained 5 bases not matched to a gene. CDR1 is SGHVS and CDR2 is FQNEAQ in the germline V gene. Written as DNA, the CDR3 is TGTGCCAGCAGCGCCACTAGCGGGAGTACCTACGAGCAGTACTTC. Translation: CASSATSGSTYEQYF.

This clonotype came up a few times. V gene TRBV5-1 combines with J gene TRBJ2-7, with 8 bases that match TRBD2. Trimming cost V 3 bases and J 0 bases; bases outside gene matches: 11. The CDR3 is 17 residues long. Germline values: CDR1 SGHRS, CDR2 YFSETQ. The CDR3 is CASSWSTPAGASYEQYF. CDR3 bases: TGCGCCAGCAGCTGGTCCACTCCAGCGGGGGCCTCCTACGAGCAGTACTTC.

The J gene is TRBJ2-3, the V gene TRBV20-1, with 9 bases fitting TRBD2. The V segment lost 3 bases and the J segment 3 bases; nucleotides outside the gene matches: 16. Germline V CDR1 and CDR2: DFQATT, SNEGSKA (reference sequence). The CDR3 is made up of 18 amino acids. The CDR3 here is CSASGFPVGGGATDTQYF. The DNA for the CDR3 is TGCAGTGCTAGTGGTTTCCCGGTTGGCGGGGGGGCAACAGATACGCAGTATTTT.

This sequence joins TRBV6-1 and TRBJ1-1; D is possibly TRBD1 (6 bases). The germline V and J ends were trimmed by 8 bases and 4 bases, with 14 bases remaining between them. The CDR3 runs 13 residues. Looked up from germline, CDR1 is MNHNS and CDR2 is SASEGT. The CDR3 sequence: CASSGGGSTEAFF. The CDR3, as DNA: TGTGCCAGCTCAGGAGGGGGAAGCACTGAAGCTTTCTTT.

J is TRBJ2-7 and V is TRBV7-8; TRBD2 might be the D (7 bases). This CDR3 has 15 residues. The ends were cut back, 2 bases at V and 0 bases at J, with 11 bases in the middle. Germline CDR1 and CDR2: SGHVS and FQNEAQ. The CDR3 loop reads CASSLRRGPSYEQYF. DNA of the CDR3: TGTGCCAGCAGCTTACGGCGGGGGCCCTCCTACGAGCAGTACTTC.

The chain joins TRBV3-1 to TRBJ2-7; no clear D gene. Germline assignment: CDR1 LGHDT and CDR2 YNNKEL (reference sequence). The CDR3 contains 14 residues. The V and J ends lost 2 bases and 4 bases respectively, with 12 bases between them. CDR3 region: CASSQLGIGYEQYF. CDR3 bases: TGTGCCAGCAGCCAATTGGGGATAGGGTACGAGCAGTACTTC.

This clonotype has a handful of counts. The rearrangement joins TRBV12-3 or TRBV12-4 to TRBJ1-1; D gene ambiguous. V dropped 5 bases and J dropped 2 bases, with 9 bases sitting between them. CDR3 length: 13 residues. The CDR3 bases are TGTGCCAGCAGTCGGCTGCATAACACTGAAGCTTTCTTT. The encoded protein is CASSRLHNTEAFF.

The chain has TRBV28 and TRBJ2-3, with no clear D. The CDR3 spans 13 residues. With 6 bases removed from V and 7 bases from J, the gap between germline ends came to 14 bases. Germline V lookup: CDR1 MDHEN, CDR2 SYDVKM. CDR3 nucleotides: TGTGCCAGCAGCCTCCGTGGTCCCTATACGCAGTATTTT. This translates into CASSLRGPYTQYF.

This chain links TRBV19 with TRBJ2-5; 8 bases line up with TRBD1. The DNA end lines up better with TRBJ2-7; the J call may be wrong. The CDR3 loop spans 15 amino acids. Germline V gene data show CDR1 as LNHDA and CDR2 as SQIVND (reference sequence). The CDR3 region has the DNA TGTGCCAGTAGTAACGGGGACAGGACGGGTTACGAGCAGTACTTC. It encodes CASSNGDRTGYEQYF.

This clonotype appeared a few times. The chain joins TRBV28 to TRBJ2-7; D is unclear. With 3 bases removed from V and 6 bases from J, the gap between germline ends came to 9 bases. Germline values: CDR1 MDHEN, CDR2 SYDVKM. The CDR3 consists of 12 residues. The CDR3 here is CASSLVTSEQYF. The CDR3 nucleotides are TGTGCCAGCAGTTTGGTGACCTCCGAGCAGTACTTC.

The CDR3 DNA sequence: TGTGCCAGCAGCCAAGGGATAGCGGGATACACAGATACGCAGTATTTT. Encoded protein: CASSQGIAGYTDTQYF. This chain joins TRBV4-2 and TRBJ2-3; TRBD2 aligns across 8 bases. This CDR3 spans 16 amino acids. The V segment lost 1 base and the J segment 2 bases; nucleotides outside the gene matches: 5. CDR1 is LGHNA, CDR2 YNFKEQ, per germline.

The DNA for the CDR3 is TGTGCCAGCAGCTCGGGACTAGCGGGAGTAACTGAGCAGTTCTTC. Amino acids: CASSSGLAGVTEQFF. The rearrangement uses TRBV7-9 and TRBJ2-1; TRBD2 matches 14 bases. The CDR3 covers 15 residues. The V segment lost 4 bases and the J segment 9 bases; nucleotides outside the gene matches: 5. CDR1 SEHNR and CDR2 FQNEAQ come from the germline V gene (reference sequence).